The present T cell receptor (beta chain) was sequenced within a study of blood T cell repertoires in COVID-19. Germline CDR1 and CDR2: LGHDT and YNNKEL (reference sequence). After removal of 1 base from V and 6 bases from J, the junction contained 4 bases not matched to a gene. The CDR3 loop spans 14 amino acids. Per the study methods: By means of reference gene primer amplification, nucleated cell counts were estimated. Assay used: immunoSEQ multiplex PCR; TCRdb lists only in-frame clones, some missing. That table furnishes V, J and clone size, whereas the DNA furnished D and trimming. The repertoire includes around 110,000 clones, approximately 90% of them detected once, and 1.8% sits in the top ten.

The receptor was derived from a human donor with active COVID-19. The donor label of this sample is uncertain. The sequenced sample consisted of peripheral blood. This chain joins TRBV3-1 (or the pseudogene TRBV3-2) and TRBJ2-5; 8 positions agree with TRBD2. In DNA, the CDR3 is TGTGCCAGCAGCCAAGGCGGGGGGATACAGACCCAGTACTTC. Translating it yields CASSQGGGIQTQYF.